These T cell receptor beta chains were read from a single sample in a study of cytomegalovirus exposure and HLA in healthy donors. The repertoire was sequenced with immunoSEQ multiplex PCR; TCRdb's copy has only in-frame clones and lacks some. The sample holds roughly 190,000 clones, around 81% seen once. The sequencing input was PBMCs. The receptor set was obtained from a man aged 18 to 29 in good health and CMV-seronegative. The conserved cysteine and the conserved F or W are not part of the CDR3 here. Size is stated for part of the rows, as once, few or many counts, or as a class when the clone is expanded.

V gene: TRBV7-8
clone size: few
CDR3 protein: ASSFTTSADYEQY

V gene: TRBV28
clone size: -
CDR3 protein: ASSPPTGAGEKLF

V gene: TRBV7-3
clone size: -
CDR3 protein: ASSLETSGSYNEQF

V gene: TRBV5-1
clone size: few
CDR3 protein: ASRLEYRDPYNEQF

V gene: TRBV7-9
clone size: -
CDR3 protein: ASSPHNVGHSNEQF

V gene: TRBV4-3
clone size: -
CDR3 protein: ASSQDYEGSPYNEQF

V gene: TRBV18
clone size: -
CDR3 protein: ASSPQGNLGNSPLH

V gene: TRBV12-5
clone size: -
CDR3 protein: ASGVSGGEAF

V gene: TRBV27
clone size: few
CDR3 protein: ASSLVRKGGTPYEQY

V gene: TRBV30
clone size: -
CDR3 protein: AWREVGEKLF

V gene: TRBV30
clone size: -
CDR3 protein: AWSVDRGASYEQY

V gene: TRBV19
clone size: -
CDR3 protein: ASTSTASNYGYT

V gene: TRBV5-4
clone size: -
CDR3 protein: ASSPDRASQPQH

V gene: TRBV5-5
clone size: -
CDR3 protein: ASSGRGFPPLH

V gene: TRBV7-9
clone size: -
CDR3 protein: ASSLAQGSSYT

V gene: TRBV6-6
clone size: few
CDR3 protein: ASRSPQGLNQPQH

V gene: TRBV9
clone size: -
CDR3 protein: ASSVGKTSGNEQF

V gene: TRBV7-6
clone size: -
CDR3 protein: ASSLVPENNQPQH

V gene: TRBV9
clone size: -
CDR3 protein: ASSVAGGPRETQY

V gene: TRBV4-2
clone size: -
CDR3 protein: ASSRGGQGVGGVPYEQY

V gene: TRBV11-1
clone size: -
CDR3 protein: ASSLGGHGGYEQY

V gene: TRBV29-1
clone size: -
CDR3 protein: SVMGQLQETQY

V gene: TRBV4-2
clone size: once
CDR3 protein: ASSQPGQGALDNGYT

V gene: TRBV7-9
clone size: -
CDR3 protein: ASSRGLAGVSETQY

V gene: TRBV7-2
clone size: -
CDR3 protein: ASTASTRAF

V gene: TRBV5-1
clone size: -
CDR3 protein: ASSLAPGGAGGTYEQY

V gene: TRBV6-1
clone size: -
CDR3 protein: ASSDGWGLGNTIY

V gene: TRBV9
clone size: -
CDR3 protein: ASSVGLIAGGYNEQF

V gene: TRBV5-4
clone size: few
CDR3 protein: ASSDGLAGGAYEQY

V gene: TRBV9
clone size: -
CDR3 protein: ASSVRGGVGEKLF

V gene: TRBV30
clone size: -
CDR3 protein: ALERRRQEKLF

V gene: TRBV27
clone size: -
CDR3 protein: ASSSKAGGTQETQY

V gene: TRBV7-2
clone size: once
CDR3 protein: ASSPSGLPAGELF

V gene: TRBV13
clone size: -
CDR3 protein: ASSPTGDSNTEAF

V gene: TRBV28
clone size: -
CDR3 protein: ASSPGLAGYNEQF

V gene: TRBV29-1
clone size: -
CDR3 protein: SVGEVGQPQH

V gene: TRBV28
clone size: -
CDR3 protein: ATERPYEQY

V gene: TRBV30
clone size: few
CDR3 protein: AWRQGASLLGYGYT

V gene: TRBV5-1
clone size: -
CDR3 protein: ASSLTDQRNIQY

V gene: TRBV6-6
clone size: -
CDR3 protein: ASSLPPQVQKPQH

V gene: TRBV4-1
clone size: -
CDR3 protein: ASSQIPGSTGELF

V gene: TRBV9
clone size: -
CDR3 protein: ASSVHPRDRGHGEQY

V gene: TRBV18
clone size: -
CDR3 protein: ASSPTFRGPSIGSEQF

V gene: TRBV7-2
clone size: once
CDR3 protein: ASSLVRRTTYEQY

V gene: TRBV6-4
clone size: -
CDR3 protein: ASSEDGTGDGYT

V gene: TRBV9
clone size: -
CDR3 protein: ASSVLSGNSYNEQF

V gene: TRBV15
clone size: -
CDR3 protein: ATSRDRRNEQF

V gene: TRBV5-4
clone size: -
CDR3 protein: ASSPHSGGLASTDTQY

V gene: TRBV28
clone size: -
CDR3 protein: ASRLNGQPQH

V gene: TRBV27
clone size: -
CDR3 protein: ASSLGTGGKGEQF

V gene: TRBV5-4
clone size: -
CDR3 protein: ASSLGDRDYNEQF

V gene: TRBV9
clone size: -
CDR3 protein: ASSARLAGGTYEQY

V gene: TRBV7-6
clone size: -
CDR3 protein: ASSSGDGGLEAF

V gene: TRBV29-1
clone size: few
CDR3 protein: SVEGQLNRYGYT

V gene: TRBV30
clone size: -
CDR3 protein: AWTQGNYGYT

V gene: TRBV7-2
clone size: -
CDR3 protein: ASRPSGTAQEKLF

V gene: TRBV6-5
clone size: -
CDR3 protein: ASSYSRRSTEAF